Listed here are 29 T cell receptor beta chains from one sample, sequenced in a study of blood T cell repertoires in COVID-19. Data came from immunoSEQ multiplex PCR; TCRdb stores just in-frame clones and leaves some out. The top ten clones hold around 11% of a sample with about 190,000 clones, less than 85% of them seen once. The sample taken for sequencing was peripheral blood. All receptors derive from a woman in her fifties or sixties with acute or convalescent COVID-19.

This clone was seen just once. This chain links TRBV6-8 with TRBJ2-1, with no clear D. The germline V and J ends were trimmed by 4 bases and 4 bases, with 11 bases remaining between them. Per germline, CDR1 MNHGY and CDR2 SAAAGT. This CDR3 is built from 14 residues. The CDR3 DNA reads TGTGCCAGCAGTTCCCCCTATACTTACAATGAGCAGTTCTTC. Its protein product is CASSSPYTYNEQFF.

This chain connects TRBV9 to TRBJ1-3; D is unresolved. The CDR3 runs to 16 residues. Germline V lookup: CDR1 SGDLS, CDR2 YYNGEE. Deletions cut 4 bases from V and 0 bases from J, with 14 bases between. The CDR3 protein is CASSPTDTNSGNTIYF. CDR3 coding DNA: TGTGCCAGCAGCCCCACTGACACGAACTCTGGAAACACCATATATTTT.

CDR3 in DNA: TGTGCCAGCAGATCCCCGGGCGGGAGCAATCAGCCCCAGCATTTT. It encodes CASRSPGGSNQPQHF. The V gene is TRBV28, the J gene TRBJ1-5; D call uncertain. Germline CDR1 MDHEN, CDR2 SYDVKM. The CDR3 covers 15 residues. Deletions cut 6 bases from V and 1 base from J, with 13 bases between.

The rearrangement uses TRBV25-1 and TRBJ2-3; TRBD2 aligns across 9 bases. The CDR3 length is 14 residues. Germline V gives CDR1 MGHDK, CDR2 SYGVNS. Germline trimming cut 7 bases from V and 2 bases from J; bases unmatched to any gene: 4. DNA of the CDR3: TGTGCCAGCACCAAGCGGGGGGCCACAGATACGCAGTATTTT. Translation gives CASTKRGATDTQYF. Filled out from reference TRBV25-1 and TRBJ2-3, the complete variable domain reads EADIYQTPRYLVIGTGKKITLECSQTMGHDKMYWYQQDPGMELHLIHYSYGVNSTEKGDLSSESTVSRIRTEHFPLTLESARPSHTSQYLCASTKRGATDTQYFGPGTRLTVL.

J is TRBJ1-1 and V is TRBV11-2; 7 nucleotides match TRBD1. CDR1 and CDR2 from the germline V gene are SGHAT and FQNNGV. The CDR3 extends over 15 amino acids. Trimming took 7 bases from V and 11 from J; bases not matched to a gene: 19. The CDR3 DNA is TGTGCCAGCATCAGTCAGCGACAGGGACCCATGAAGGCTTTCTTT. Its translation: CASISQRQGPMKAFF. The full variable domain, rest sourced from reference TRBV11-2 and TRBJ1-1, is EAGVAQSPRYKIIEKRQSVAFWCNPISGHATLYWYQQILGQGPKLLIQFQNNGVVDDSQLPKDRFSAERLKGVDSTLKIQPAKLEDSAVYLCASISQRQGPMKAFFGQGTRLTVV.

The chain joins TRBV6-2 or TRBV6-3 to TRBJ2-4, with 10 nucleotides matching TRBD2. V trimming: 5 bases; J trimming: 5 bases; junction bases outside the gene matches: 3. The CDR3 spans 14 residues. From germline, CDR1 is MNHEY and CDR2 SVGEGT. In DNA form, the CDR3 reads TGTGCCAGCAGTAGAGGACTAGCGGAAAACATTCAGTACTTC. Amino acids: CASSRGLAENIQYF.

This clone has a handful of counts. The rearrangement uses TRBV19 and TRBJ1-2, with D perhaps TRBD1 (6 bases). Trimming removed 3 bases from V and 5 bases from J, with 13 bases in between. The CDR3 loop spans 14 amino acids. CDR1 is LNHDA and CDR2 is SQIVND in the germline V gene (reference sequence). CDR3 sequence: CASSMPIGGYGYTF. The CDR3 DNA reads TGTGCCAGTAGTATGCCAATAGGGGGATATGGCTACACCTTC.

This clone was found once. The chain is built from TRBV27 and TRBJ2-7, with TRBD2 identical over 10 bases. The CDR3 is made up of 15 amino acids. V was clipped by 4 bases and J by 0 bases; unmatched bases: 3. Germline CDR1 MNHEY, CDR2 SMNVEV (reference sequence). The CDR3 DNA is TGTGCCAGCAGTTCCTGGACTAGCGGCTCCTACGAGCAGTACTTC. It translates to CASSSWTSGSYEQYF.

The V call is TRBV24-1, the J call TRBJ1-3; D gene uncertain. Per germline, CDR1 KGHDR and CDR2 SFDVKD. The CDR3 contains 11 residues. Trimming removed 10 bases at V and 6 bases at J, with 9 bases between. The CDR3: CATLPQNTIYF. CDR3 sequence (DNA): TGTGCCACACTCCCGCAAAACACCATATATTTT.

Here the CDR3 reads CASRYDRASYGYTF. The CDR3 DNA reads TGTGCCAGCAGGTACGACAGGGCGAGCTATGGCTACACCTTC. V and J are TRBV7-2 and TRBJ1-2; TRBD1 matches 7 bases. CDR3 size: 14 residues. J gave up 4 bases and V 6 bases, and 8 bases lay outside the gene matches. Germline-derived CDR1 and CDR2 are SGHTA and FQGNSA.

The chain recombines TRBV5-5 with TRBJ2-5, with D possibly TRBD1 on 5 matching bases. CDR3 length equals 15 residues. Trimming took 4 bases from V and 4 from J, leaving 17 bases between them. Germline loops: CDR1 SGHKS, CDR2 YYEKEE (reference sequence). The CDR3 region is CASSLRDSFIETQYF. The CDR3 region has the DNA TGTGCCAGCAGCCTACGAGACAGTTTTATAGAGACCCAGTACTTC.

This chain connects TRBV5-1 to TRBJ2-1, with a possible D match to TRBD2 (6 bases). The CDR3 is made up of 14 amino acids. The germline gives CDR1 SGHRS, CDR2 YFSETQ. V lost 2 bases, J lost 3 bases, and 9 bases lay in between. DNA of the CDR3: TGCGCCAGCAGCTTACCCGGGAGCTACAATGAGCAGTTCTTC. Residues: CASSLPGSYNEQFF.

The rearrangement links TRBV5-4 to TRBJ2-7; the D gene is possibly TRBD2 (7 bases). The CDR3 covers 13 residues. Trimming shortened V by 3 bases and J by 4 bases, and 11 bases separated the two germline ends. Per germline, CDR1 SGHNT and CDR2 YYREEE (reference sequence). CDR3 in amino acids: CASSSQGGYEQYF. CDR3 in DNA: TGTGCCAGCAGCTCACAGGGAGGGTACGAGCAGTACTTC.

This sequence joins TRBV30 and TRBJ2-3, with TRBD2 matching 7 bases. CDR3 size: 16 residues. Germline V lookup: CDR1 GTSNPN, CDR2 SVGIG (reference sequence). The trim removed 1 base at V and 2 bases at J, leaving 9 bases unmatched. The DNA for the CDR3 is TGTGCCTGGAGTGGGGGGGGGAGCGGACTCACAGATACGCAGTATTTT. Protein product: CAWSGGGSGLTDTQYF.

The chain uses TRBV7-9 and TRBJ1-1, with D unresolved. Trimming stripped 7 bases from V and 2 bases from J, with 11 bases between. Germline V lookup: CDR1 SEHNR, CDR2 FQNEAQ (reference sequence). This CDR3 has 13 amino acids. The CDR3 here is CASNGVSNTEAFF. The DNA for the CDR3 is TGTGCCAGCAACGGGGTCTCTAACACTGAAGCTTTCTTT.

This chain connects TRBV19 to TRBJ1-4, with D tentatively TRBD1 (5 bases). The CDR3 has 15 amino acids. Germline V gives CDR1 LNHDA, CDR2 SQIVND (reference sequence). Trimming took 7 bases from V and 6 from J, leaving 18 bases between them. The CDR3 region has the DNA TGTGCCAGTACTCCCTTCGCCGGGGGGTATGAAAAACTGTTTTTT. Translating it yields CASTPFAGGYEKLFF. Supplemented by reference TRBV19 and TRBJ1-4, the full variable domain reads DGGITQSPKYLFRKEGQNVTLSCEQNLNHDAMYWYRQDPGQGLRLIYYSQIVNDFQKGDIAEGYSVSREKKESFPLTVTSAQKNPTAFYLCASTPFAGGYEKLFFGSGTQLSVL.

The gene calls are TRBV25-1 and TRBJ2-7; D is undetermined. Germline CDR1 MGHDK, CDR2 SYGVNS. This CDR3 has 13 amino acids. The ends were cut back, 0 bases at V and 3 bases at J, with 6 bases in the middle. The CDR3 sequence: CASSEYNSYEQYF. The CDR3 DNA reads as TGTGCCAGCAGTGAATATAACAGCTACGAGCAGTACTTC.

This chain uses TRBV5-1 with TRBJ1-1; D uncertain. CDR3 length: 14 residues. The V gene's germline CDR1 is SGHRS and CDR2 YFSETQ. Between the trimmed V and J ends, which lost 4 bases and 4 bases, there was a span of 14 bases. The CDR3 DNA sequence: TGCGCCAGCAGCCTTCAAGTTTCGGGCACTGAAGCTTTCTTT. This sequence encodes CASSLQVSGTEAFF.

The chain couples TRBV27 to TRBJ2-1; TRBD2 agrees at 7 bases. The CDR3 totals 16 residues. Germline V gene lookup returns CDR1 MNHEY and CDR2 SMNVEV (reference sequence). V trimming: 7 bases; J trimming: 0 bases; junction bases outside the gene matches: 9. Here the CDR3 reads CASTQSGTTSYNEQFF. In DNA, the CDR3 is TGTGCCAGCACTCAATCCGGGACTACCTCCTACAATGAGCAGTTCTTC.

CDR3 in amino acids: CASSLLGGSPPYNEQFF. The DNA of the CDR3 is TGTGCCAGCAGTTTATTAGGCGGGAGTCCTCCCTACAATGAGCAGTTCTTC. V gene TRBV28 combines with J gene TRBJ2-1, with 7 bases fitting TRBD2. The ends lost 1 base at V and 2 bases at J; junction bases unmatched: 8. Looked up from germline, CDR1 is MDHEN and CDR2 is SYDVKM. The CDR3 is 17 residues long.

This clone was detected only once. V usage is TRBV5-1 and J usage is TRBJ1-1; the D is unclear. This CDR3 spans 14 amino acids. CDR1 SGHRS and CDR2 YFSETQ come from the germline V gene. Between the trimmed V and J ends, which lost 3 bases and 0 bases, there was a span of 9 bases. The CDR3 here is CASSSSTVNTEAFF. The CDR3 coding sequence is TGCGCCAGCAGCTCCTCAACAGTGAACACTGAAGCTTTCTTT.

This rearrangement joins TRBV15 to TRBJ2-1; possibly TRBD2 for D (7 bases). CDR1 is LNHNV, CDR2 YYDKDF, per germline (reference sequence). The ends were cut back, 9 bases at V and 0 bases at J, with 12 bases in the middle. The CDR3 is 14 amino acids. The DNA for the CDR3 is TGTGCCACGGGGGGGCCTAGCTCCTACAATGAGCAGTTCTTC. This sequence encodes CATGGPSSYNEQFF.

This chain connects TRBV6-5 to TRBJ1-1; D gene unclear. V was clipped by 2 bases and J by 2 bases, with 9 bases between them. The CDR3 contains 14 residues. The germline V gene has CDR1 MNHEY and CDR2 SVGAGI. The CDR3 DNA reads TGTGCCAGCAGTTACAATGGGCCTAACACTGAAGCTTTCTTT. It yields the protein CASSYNGPNTEAFF.

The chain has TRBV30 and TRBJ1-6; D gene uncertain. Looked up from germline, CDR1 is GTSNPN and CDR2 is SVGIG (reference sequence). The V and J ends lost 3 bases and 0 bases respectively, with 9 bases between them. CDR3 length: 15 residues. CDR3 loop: CAWRVGSSYNSPLHF. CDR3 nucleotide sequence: TGTGCCTGGAGAGTAGGGAGCTCCTATAATTCACCCCTCCACTTT.

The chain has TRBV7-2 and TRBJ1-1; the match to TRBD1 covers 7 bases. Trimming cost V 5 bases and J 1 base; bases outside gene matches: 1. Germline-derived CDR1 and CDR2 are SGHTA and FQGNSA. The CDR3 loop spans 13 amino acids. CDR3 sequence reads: CASSNRGNTEAFF. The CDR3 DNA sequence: TGTGCCAGCAGCAACAGGGGGAACACTGAAGCTTTCTTT.

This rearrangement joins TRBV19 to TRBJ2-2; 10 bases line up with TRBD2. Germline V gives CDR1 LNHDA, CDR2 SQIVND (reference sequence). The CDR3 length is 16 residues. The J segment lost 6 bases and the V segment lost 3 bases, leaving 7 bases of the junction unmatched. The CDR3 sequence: CASSILAGVGAGELFF. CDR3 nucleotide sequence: TGTGCCAGTAGTATCCTAGCGGGAGTTGGGGCCGGGGAGCTGTTTTTT.

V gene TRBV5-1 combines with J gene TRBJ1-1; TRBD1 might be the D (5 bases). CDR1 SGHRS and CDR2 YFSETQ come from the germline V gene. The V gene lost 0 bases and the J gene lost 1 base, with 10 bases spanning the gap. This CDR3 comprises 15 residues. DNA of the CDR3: TGCGCCAGCAGCTTGGACTTCGGGGGGAACACTGAAGCTTTCTTT. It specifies CASSLDFGGNTEAFF. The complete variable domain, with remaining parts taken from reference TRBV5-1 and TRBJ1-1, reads KAGVTQTPRYLIKTRGQQVTLSCSPISGHRSVSWYQQTPGQGLQFLFEYFSETQRNKGNFPGRFSGRQFSNSRSEMNVSTLELGDSALYLCASSLDFGGNTEAFFGQGTRLTVV.

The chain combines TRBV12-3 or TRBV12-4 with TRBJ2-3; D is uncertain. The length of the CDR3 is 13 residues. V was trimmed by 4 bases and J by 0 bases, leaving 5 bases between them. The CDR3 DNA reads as TGTGCCAGCAGTTCCCAAAGCACAGATACGCAGTATTTT. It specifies CASSSQSTDTQYF.

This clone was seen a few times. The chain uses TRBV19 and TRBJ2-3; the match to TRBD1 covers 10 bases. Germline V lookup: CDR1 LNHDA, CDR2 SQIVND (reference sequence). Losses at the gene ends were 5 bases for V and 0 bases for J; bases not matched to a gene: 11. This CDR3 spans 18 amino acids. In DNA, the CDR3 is TGTGCCAGTAGTGTCACCTCGAGGACAGGGGGTAGCACAGATACGCAGTATTTT. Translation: CASSVTSRTGGSTDTQYF.